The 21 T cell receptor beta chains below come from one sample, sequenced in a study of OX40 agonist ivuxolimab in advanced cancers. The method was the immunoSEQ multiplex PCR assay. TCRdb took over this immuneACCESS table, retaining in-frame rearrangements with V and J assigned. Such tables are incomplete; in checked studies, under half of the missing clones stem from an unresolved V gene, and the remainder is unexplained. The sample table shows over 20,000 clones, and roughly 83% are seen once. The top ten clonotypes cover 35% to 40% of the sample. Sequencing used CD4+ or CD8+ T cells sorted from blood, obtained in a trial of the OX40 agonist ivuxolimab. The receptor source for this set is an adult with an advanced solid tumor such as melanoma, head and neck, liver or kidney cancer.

As DNA, the CDR3 is TGCGCCAGCAGCCAAGGACCGGCCGGGAGTCAGCCCCAGCATTTT. Encoded protein: CASSQGPAGSQPQHF. The chain uses TRBV4-1 and TRBJ1-5; D gene uncertain. Germline V gene lookup returns CDR1 MGHRA and CDR2 YSYEKL. The length of the CDR3 is 15 residues. The V gene lost 1 base and the J gene lost 6 bases, with 13 bases spanning the gap.

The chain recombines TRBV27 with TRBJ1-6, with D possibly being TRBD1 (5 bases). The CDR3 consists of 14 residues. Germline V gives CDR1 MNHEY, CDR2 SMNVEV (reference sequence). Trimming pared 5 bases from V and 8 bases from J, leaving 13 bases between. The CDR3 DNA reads TGTGCCAGCAGTGCGCCCGTAGGGGATTCACCCCTCCACTTT. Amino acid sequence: CASSAPVGDSPLHF.

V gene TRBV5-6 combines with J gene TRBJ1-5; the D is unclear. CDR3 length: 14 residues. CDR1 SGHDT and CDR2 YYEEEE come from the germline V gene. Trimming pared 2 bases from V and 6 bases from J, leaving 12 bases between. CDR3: CASSFGARGQPQHF. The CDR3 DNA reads TGTGCCAGCAGCTTCGGCGCCCGGGGTCAGCCCCAGCATTTT. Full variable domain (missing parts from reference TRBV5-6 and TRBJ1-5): DAGVTQSPTHLIKTRGQQVTLRCSPKSGHDTVSWYQQALGQGPQFIFQYYEEEERQRGNFPDRFSGHQFPNYSSELNVNALLLGDSALYLCASSFGARGQPQHFGDGTRLSIL.

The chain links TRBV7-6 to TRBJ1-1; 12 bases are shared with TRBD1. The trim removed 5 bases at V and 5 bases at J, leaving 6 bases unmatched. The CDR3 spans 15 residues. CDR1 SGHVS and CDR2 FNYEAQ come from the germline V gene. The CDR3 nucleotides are TGTGCCAGCAGCCCTGGGACAGGGGGCGCGACTGAAGCTTTCTTT. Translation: CASSPGTGGATEAFF. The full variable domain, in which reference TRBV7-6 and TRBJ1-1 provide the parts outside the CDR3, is GAGVSQSPRYKVTKRGQDVALRCDPISGHVSLYWYRQALGQGPEFLTYFNYEAQQDKSGLPNDRFSAERPEGSISTLTIQRTEQRDSAMYRCASSPGTGGATEAFFGQGTRLTVV.

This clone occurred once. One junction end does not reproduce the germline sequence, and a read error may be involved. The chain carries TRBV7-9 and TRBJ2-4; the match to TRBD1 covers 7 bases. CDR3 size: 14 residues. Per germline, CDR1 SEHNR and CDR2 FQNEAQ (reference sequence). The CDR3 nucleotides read TGCGCCAGCAGCCAGGGGGTAGCCAAAAACATTCAGTACTTC. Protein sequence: CASSQGVAKNIQYF.

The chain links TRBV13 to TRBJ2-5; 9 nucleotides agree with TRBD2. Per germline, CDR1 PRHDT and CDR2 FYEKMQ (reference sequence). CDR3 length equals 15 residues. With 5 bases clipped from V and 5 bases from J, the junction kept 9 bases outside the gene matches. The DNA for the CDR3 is TGTGCCAGCAGCCCCTCGGGGCGGGGGGGCGAGACCCAGTACTTC. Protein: CASSPSGRGGETQYF.

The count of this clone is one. The DNA of the CDR3 is TGTGCCAGCAGCTTAAACGGGAGATTCTACGAGCAGTACTTC. Translating it yields CASSLNGRFYEQYF. The rearrangement links TRBV11-2 to TRBJ2-5; D may be TRBD2 (6 bases). The DNA end is more similar to TRBJ2-7, so the J call may be wrong. This CDR3 comprises 14 residues. The germline V gene has CDR1 SGHAT and CDR2 FQNNGV.

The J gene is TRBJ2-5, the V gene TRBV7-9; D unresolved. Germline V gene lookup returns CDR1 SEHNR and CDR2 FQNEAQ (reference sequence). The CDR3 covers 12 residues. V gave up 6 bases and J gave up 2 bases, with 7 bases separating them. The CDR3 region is CASSLIQETQYF. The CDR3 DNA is TGTGCCAGCAGTCTAATACAAGAGACCCAGTACTTC.

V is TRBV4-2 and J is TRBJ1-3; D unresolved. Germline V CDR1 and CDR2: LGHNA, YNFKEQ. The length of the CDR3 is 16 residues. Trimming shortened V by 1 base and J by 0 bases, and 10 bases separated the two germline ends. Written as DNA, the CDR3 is TGTGCCAGCAGCCAAGGGGTGGGCCTCTCTGGAAACACCATATATTTT. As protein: CASSQGVGLSGNTIYF.

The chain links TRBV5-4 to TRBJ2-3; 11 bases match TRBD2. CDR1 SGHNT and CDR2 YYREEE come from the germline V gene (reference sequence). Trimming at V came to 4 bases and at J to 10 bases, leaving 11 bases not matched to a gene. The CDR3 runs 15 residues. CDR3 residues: CASSLGSGGAPSQYF. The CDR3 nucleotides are TGTGCCAGCAGCCTCGGTAGCGGGGGGGCCCCCTCGCAGTATTTT. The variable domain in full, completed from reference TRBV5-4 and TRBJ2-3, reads ETGVTQSPTHLIKTRGQQVTLRCSSQSGHNTVSWYQQALGQGPQFIFQYYREEENGRGNFPPRFSGLQFPNYSSELNVNALELDDSALYLCASSLGSGGAPSQYFGPGTRLTVL.

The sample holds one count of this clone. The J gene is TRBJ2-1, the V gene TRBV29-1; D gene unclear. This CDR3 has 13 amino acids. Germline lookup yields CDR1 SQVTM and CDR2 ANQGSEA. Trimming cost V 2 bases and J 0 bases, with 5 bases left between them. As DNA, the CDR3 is TGCAGCGTTGAAAGGAGCTCCTACAATGAGCAGTTCTTC. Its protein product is CSVERSSYNEQFF.

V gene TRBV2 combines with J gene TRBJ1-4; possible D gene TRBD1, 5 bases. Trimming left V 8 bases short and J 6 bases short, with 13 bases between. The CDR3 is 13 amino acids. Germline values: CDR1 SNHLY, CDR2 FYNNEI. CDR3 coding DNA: TGTGCCAGCGAAGGCAGGGTGGATGAAAAACTGTTTTTT. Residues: CASEGRVDEKLFF.

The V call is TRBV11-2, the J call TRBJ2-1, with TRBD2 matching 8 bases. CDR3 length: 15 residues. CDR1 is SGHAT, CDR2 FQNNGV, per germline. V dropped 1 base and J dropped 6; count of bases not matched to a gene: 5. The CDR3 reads CASSLGRTSINEQFF. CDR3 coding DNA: TGTGCCAGCAGCTTAGGCCGGACTAGCATCAATGAGCAGTTCTTC. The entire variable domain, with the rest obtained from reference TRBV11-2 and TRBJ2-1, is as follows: EAGVAQSPRYKIIEKRQSVAFWCNPISGHATLYWYQQILGQGPKLLIQFQNNGVVDDSQLPKDRFSAERLKGVDSTLKIQPAKLEDSAVYLCASSLGRTSINEQFFGPGTRLTVL.

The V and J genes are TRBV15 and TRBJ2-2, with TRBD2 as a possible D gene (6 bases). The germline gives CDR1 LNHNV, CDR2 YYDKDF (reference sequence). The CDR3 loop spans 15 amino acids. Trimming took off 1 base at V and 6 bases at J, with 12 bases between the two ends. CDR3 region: CATSRVSGSSGELFF. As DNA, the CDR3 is TGTGCCACCAGCAGAGTATCCGGGAGCTCCGGGGAGCTGTTTTTT.

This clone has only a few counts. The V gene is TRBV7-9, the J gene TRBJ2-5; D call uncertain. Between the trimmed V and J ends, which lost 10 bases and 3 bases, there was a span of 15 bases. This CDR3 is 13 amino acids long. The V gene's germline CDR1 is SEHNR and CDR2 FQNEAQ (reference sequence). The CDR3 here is CATRGRGEETQYF. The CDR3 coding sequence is TGTGCCACCAGAGGTCGTGGGGAAGAGACCCAGTACTTC.

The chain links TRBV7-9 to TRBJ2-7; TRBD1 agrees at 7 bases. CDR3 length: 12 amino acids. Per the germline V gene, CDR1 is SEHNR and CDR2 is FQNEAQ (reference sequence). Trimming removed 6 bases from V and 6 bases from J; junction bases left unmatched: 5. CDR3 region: CASRDRYSEQYF. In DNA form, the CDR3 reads TGTGCCAGCAGGGACAGGTACTCCGAGCAGTACTTC.

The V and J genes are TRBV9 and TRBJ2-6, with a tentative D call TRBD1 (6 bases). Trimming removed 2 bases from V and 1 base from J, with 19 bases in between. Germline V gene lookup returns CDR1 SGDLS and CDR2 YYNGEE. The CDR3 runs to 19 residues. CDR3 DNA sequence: TGTGCCAGCAGCGTCTCTACTGGGGGCGATACTTCTGGGGCCAACGTCCTGACTTTC. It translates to CASSVSTGGDTSGANVLTF.

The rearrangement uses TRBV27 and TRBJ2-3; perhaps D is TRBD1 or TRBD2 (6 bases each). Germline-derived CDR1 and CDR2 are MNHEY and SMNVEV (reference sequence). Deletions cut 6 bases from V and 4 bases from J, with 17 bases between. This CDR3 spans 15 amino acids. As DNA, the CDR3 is TGTGCCAGCAGGGCGCTTGGGGGGCTGGCAGATACGCAGTATTTT. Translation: CASRALGGLADTQYF.

CDR3 in DNA: TGTGCCAGCAGCTTAATGACAGGGAACACCGGGGAGCTGTTTTTT. Protein sequence: CASSLMTGNTGELFF. This chain joins TRBV2 and TRBJ2-2; D might be TRBD1 (6 bases). The CDR3 length is 15 residues. Germline V lookup: CDR1 SNHLY, CDR2 FYNNEI. V was trimmed by 6 bases and J by 1 base, leaving 12 bases between them.

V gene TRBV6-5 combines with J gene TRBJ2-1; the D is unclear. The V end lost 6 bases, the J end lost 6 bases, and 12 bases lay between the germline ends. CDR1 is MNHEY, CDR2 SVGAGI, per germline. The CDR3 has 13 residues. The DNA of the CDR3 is TGTGCCAGCAGCCCCCCAATGTCCAATGAGCAGTTCTTC. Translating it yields CASSPPMSNEQFF.

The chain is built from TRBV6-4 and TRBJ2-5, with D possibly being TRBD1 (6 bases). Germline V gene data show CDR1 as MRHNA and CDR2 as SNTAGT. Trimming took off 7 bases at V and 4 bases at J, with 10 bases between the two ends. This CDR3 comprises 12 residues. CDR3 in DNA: TGTGCCAGCAAACAGGGCCTAGAGACCCAGTACTTC. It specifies CASKQGLETQYF.